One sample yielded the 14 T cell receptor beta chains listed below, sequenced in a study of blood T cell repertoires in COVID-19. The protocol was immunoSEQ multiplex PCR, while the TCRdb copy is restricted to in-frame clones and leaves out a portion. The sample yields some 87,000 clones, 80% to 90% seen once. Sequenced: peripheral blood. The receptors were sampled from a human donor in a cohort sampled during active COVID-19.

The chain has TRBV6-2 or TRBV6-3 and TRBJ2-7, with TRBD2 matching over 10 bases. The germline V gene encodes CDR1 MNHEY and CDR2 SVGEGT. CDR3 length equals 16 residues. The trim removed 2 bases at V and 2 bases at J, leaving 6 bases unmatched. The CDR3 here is CASSYASGGDPYEQYF. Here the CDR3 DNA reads TGTGCCAGCAGTTACGCTAGCGGGGGCGATCCCTACGAGCAGTACTTC.

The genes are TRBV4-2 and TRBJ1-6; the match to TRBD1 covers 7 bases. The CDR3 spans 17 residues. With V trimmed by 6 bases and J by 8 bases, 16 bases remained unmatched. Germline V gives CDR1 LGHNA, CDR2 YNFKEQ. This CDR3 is CASSRGSGGLVDSPLHF. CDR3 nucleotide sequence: TGTGCCAGCAGTCGAGGGTCAGGGGGGCTGGTTGATTCACCCCTCCACTTT.

The chain's CDR3 is CASSLTGMNTEAFF. The CDR3 DNA reads as TGCGCCAGCAGCTTGACAGGGATGAACACTGAAGCTTTCTTT. The chain has TRBV5-1 and TRBJ1-1; D is possibly TRBD1 (6 bases). The CDR3 contains 14 residues. Germline V gene data show CDR1 as SGHRS and CDR2 as YFSETQ. The V end lost 1 base, the J end lost 0 bases, and 7 bases lay between the germline ends.

In nucleotides, the CDR3 is TGTGCCACCAGAGGGCCCGGGAGTGAAGCTTTCTTT. This gives the protein CATRGPGSEAFF. The chain is built from TRBV24-1 and TRBJ1-1; no clear D gene. The germline gives CDR1 KGHDR, CDR2 SFDVKD. The CDR3 spans 12 residues. The V gene lost 7 bases and the J gene lost 7 bases, with 12 bases spanning the gap.

CDR3 in amino acids: CASSFLAGGTYEQYF. CDR3 DNA: TGTGCCAGCAGCTTTTTAGCGGGGGGGACCTACGAGCAGTACTTC. This sequence joins TRBV7-9 and TRBJ2-7; 11 positions match TRBD2. The trim removed 3 bases at V and 2 bases at J, leaving 3 bases unmatched. Germline CDR1 SEHNR, CDR2 FQNEAQ (reference sequence). The CDR3 is 15 amino acids.

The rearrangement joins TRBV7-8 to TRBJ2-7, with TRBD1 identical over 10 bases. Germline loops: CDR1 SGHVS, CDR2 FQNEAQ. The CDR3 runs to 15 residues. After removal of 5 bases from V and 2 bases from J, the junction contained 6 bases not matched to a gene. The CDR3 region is CASSLRDRGTYEQYF. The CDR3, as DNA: TGTGCCAGCAGCCTCCGGGACAGGGGAACCTACGAGCAGTACTTC.

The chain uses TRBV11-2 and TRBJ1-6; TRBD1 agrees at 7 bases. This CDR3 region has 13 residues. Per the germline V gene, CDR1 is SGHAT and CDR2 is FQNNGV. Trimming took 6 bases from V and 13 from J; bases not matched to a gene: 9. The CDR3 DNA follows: TGTGCCAGCAGTGGGACAGACTTCAACCCCCTCCACTTT. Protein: CASSGTDFNPLHF.

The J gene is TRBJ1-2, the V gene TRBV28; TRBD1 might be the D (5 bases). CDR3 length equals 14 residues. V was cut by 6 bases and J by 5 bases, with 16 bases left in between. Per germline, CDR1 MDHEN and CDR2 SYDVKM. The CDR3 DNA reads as TGTGCCAGCAGCAGGAAAGGGGCGGGGTATGGCTACACCTTC. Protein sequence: CASSRKGAGYGYTF.

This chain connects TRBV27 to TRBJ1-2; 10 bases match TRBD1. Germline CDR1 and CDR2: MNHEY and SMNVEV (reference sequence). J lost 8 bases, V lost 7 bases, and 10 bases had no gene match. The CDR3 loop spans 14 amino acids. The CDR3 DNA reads TGTGCCAGCACCCGACAGGGGGCCAGAGGCGGCTACACCTTC. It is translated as CASTRQGARGGYTF.

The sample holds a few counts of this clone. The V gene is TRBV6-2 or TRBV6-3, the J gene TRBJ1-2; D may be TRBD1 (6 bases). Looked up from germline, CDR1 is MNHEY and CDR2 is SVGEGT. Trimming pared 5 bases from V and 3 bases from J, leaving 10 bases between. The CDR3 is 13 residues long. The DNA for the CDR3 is TGTGCCAGCAGTCGGGACACCTACTATGGCTACACCTTC. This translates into CASSRDTYYGYTF.

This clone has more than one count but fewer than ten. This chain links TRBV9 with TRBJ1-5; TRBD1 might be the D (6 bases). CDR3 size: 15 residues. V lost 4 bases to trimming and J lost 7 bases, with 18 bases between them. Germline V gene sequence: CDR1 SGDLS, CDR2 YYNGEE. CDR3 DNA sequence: TGTGCCAGCAGCCCGCACGCGGGGGGCGGCCAGCCCCAGCATTTT. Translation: CASSPHAGGGQPQHF.

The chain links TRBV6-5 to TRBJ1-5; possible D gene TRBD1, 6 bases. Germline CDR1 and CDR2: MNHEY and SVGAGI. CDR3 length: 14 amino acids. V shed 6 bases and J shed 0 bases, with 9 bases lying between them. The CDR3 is CASRGAPSNQPQHF. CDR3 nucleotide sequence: TGTGCCAGCAGGGGGGCCCCTAGCAATCAGCCCCAGCATTTT.

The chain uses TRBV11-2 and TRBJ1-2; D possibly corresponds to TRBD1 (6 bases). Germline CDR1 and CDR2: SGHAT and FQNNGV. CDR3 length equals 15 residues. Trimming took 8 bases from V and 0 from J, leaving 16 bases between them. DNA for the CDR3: TGTGCCAGCGTACCTGGGGCAGGGGCTAACTATGGCTACACCTTC. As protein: CASVPGAGANYGYTF.

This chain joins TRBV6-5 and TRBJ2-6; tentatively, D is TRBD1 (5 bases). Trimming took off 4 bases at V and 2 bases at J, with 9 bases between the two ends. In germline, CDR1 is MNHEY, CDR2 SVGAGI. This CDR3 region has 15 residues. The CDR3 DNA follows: TGTGCCAGCAGTTCCAGGGTTACTGGGGCCAACGTCCTGACTTTC. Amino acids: CASSSRVTGANVLTF.